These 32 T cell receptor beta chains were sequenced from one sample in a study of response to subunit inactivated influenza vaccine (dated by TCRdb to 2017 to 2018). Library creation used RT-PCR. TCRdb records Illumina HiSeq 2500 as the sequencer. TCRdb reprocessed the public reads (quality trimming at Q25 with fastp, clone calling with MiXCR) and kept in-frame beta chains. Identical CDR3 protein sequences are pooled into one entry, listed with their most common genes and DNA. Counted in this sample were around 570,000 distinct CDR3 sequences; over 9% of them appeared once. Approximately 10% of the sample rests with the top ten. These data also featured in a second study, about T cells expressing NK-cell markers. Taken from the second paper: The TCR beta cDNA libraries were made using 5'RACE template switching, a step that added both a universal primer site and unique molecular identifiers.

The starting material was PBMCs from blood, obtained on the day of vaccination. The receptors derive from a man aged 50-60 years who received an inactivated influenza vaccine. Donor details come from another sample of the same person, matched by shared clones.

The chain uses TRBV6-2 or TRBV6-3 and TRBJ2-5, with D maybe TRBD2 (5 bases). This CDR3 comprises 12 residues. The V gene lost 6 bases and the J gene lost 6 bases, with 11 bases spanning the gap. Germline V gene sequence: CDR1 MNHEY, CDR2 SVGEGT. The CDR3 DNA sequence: TGTGCCAGCAGGACGGGAATGAAGACCCAGTACTTC. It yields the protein CASRTGMKTQYF.

The CDR3 nucleotides read TGTGCCAGCAGTGGGGGACAGGGGATGGTGTACTACGAGCAGTACTTC. It codes for CASSGGQGMVYYEQYF. This rearrangement joins TRBV12-3 or TRBV12-4 to TRBJ2-7, with 10 bases that match TRBD1. The CDR3 runs 16 residues. The junction had 10 bases not matched to a gene; V was cut back by 5 bases and J by 3 bases.

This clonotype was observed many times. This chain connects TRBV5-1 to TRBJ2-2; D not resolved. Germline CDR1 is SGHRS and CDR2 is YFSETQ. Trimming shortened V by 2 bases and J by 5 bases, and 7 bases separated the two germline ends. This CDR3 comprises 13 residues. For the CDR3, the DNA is TGCGCCAGCAGCTTTTTGGCAACCGGGGAGCTGTTTTTT. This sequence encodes CASSFLATGELFF. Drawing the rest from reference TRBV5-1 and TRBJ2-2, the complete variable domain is KAGVTQTPRYLIKTRGQQVTLSCSPISGHRSVSWYQQTPGQGLQFLFEYFSETQRNKGNFPGRFSGRQFSNSRSEMNVSTLELGDSALYLCASSFLATGELFFGEGSRLTVL.

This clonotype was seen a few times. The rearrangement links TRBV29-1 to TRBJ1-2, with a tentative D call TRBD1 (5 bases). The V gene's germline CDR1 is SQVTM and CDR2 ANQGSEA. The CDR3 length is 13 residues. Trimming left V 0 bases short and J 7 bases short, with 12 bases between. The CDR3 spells CSVEDGGGSGYTF. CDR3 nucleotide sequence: TGCAGCGTTGAAGACGGGGGTGGTTCTGGCTACACCTTC.

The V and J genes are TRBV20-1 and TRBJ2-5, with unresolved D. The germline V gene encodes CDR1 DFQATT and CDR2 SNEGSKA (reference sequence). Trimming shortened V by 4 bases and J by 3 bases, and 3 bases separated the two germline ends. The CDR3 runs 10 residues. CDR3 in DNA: TGCAGTGCTACCGAAGAGACCCAGTACTTC. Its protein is CSATEETQYF.

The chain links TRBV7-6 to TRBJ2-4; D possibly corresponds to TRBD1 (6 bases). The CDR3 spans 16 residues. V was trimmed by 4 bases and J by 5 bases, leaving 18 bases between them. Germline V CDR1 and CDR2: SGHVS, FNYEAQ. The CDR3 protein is CASSSPGWGQENIQYF. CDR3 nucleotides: TGTGCCAGCAGCTCCCCTGGGTGGGGGCAGGAAAACATTCAGTACTTC.

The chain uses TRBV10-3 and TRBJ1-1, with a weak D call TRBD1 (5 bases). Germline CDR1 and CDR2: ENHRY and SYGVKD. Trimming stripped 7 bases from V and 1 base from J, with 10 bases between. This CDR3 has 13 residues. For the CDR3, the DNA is TGTGCCATCAATTCAGGGCGGAACACTGAAGCTTTCTTT. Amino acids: CAINSGRNTEAFF.

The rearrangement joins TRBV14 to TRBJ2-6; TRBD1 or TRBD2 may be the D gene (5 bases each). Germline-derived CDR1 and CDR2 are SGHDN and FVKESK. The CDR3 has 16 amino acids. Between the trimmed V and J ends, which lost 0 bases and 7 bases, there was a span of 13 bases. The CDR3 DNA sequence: TGTGCCAGCAGCCAAGAACTAGGGGTCAAAGCCAACGTCCTGACTTTC. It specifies CASSQELGVKANVLTF.

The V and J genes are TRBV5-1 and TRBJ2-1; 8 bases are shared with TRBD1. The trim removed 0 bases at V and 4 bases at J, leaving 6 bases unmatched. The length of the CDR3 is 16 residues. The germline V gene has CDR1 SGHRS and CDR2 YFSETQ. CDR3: CASSLDNRGDYNEQFF. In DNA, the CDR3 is TGCGCCAGCAGCTTGGACAACAGGGGGGATTACAATGAGCAGTTCTTC.

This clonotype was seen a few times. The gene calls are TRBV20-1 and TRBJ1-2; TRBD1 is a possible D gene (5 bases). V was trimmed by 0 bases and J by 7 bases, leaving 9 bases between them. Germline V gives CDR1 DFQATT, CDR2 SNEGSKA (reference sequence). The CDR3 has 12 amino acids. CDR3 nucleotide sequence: TGCAGTGCTAGAGACAGGGTCTCTGGCTACACCTTC. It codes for CSARDRVSGYTF.

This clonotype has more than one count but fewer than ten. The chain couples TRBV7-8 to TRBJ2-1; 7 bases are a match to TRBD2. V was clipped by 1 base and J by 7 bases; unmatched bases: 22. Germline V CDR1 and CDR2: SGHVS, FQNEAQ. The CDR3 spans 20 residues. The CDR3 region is CASSLGMTANGGSPLNEQFF. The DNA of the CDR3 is TGTGCCAGCAGCTTAGGGATGACGGCTAACGGGGGGTCCCCTCTTAATGAGCAGTTCTTC.

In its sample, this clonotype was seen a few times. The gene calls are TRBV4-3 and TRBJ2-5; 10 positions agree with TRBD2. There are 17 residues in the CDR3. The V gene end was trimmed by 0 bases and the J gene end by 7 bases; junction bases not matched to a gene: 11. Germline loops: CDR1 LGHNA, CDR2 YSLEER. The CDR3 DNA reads TGCGCCAGCAGCCAAGATCCCCGGACTAGCGGCTTGGGGACCCAGTACTTC. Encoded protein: CASSQDPRTSGLGTQYF.

The CDR3 DNA follows: TGTGCCAGCAAGGGACGGGGGCAAAACACCGGGGAGCTGTTTTTT. Amino acids: CASKGRGQNTGELFF. The chain combines TRBV6-2 or TRBV6-3 with TRBJ2-2, with D perhaps given as TRBD1 or TRBD2 (6 bases each). Deletions cut 7 bases from V and 2 bases from J, with 14 bases between. The CDR3 is 15 residues long. Germline V CDR1 and CDR2: MNHEY, SVGEGT.

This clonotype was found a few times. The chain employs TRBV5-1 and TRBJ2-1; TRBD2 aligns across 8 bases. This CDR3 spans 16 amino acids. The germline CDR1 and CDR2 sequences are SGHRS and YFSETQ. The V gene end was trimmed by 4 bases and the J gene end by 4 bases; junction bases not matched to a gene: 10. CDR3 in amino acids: CASSPGPGRGYNEQFF. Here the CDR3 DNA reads TGCGCCAGCAGCCCAGGGCCCGGGAGGGGGTACAATGAGCAGTTCTTC.

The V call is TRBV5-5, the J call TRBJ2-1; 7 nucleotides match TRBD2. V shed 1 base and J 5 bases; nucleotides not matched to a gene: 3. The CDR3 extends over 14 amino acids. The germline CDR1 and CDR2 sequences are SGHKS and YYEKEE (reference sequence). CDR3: CASSLWTRDNEQFF. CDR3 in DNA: TGTGCCAGCAGCTTGTGGACTAGAGACAATGAGCAGTTCTTC.

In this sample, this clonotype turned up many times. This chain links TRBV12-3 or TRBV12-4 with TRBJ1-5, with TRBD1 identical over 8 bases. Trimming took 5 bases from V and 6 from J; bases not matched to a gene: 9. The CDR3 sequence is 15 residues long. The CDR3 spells CASSSGQGRSQPQHF. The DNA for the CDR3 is TGTGCCAGCAGTAGCGGACAGGGTCGGTCTCAGCCCCAGCATTTT.

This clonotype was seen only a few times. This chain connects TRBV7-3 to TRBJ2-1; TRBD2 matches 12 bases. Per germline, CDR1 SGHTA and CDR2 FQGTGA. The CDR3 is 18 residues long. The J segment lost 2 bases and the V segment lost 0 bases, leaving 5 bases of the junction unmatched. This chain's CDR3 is CASSLTPLAGGPYNEQFF. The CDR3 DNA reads TGTGCCAGCAGCTTAACCCCGCTAGCGGGAGGGCCCTACAATGAGCAGTTCTTC.

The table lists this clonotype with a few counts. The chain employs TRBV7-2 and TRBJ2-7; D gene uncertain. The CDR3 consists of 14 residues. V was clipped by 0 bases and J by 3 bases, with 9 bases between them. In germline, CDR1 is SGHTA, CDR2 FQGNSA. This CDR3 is CASSLAVSNYEQYF. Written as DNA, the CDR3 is TGTGCCAGCAGCTTAGCGGTCTCAAACTACGAGCAGTACTTC. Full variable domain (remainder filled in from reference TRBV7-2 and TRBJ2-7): GAGVSQSPSNKVTEKGKDVELRCDPISGHTALYWYRQSLGQGLEFLIYFQGNSAPDKSGLPSDRFSAERTGGSVSTLTIQRTQQEDSAVYLCASSLAVSNYEQYFGPGTRLTVT.

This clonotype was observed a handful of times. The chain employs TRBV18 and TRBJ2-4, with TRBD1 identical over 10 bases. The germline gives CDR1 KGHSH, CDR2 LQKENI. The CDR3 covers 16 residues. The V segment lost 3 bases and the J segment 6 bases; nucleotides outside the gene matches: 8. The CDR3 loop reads CASSPPDRGSGNIQYF. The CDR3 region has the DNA TGTGCCAGCTCACCTCCGGACAGGGGGTCGGGAAACATTCAGTACTTC.

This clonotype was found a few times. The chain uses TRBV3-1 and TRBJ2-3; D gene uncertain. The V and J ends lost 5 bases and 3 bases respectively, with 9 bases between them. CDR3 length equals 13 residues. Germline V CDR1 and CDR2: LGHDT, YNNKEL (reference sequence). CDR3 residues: CASSDTFTDTQYF. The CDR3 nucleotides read TGTGCCAGCAGCGACACGTTTACAGATACGCAGTATTTT.

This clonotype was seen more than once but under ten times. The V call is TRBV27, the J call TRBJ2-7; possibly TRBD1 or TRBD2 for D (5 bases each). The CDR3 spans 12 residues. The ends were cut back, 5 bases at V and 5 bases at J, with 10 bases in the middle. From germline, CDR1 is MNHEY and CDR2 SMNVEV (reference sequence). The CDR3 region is CASSTLGDEQYF. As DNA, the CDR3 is TGTGCCAGCAGTACCCTGGGGGACGAGCAGTACTTC.

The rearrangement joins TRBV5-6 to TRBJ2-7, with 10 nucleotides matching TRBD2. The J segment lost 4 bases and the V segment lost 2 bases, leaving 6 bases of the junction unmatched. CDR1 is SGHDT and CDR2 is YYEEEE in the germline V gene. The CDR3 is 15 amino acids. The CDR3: CASSLGLAEIYEQYF. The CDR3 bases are TGTGCCAGCAGCTTAGGACTAGCGGAAATATACGAGCAGTACTTC.

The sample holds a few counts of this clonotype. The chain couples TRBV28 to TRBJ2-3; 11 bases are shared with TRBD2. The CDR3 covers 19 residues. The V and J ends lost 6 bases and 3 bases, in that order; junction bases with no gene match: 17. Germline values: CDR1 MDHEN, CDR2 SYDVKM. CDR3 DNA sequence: TGTGCCAGCAGCATGTCCCTAGCGGGAGGCCCCTCAAAGACAGATACGCAGTATTTT. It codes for CASSMSLAGGPSKTDTQYF.

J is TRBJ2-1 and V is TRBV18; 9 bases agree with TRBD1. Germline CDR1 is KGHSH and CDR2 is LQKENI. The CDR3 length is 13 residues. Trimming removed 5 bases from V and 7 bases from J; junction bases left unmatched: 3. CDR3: CASSTGTGNEQFF. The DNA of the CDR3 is TGTGCCAGCTCAACCGGGACAGGGAATGAGCAGTTCTTC. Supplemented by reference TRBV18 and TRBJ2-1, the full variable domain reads NAGVMQNPRHLVRRRGQEARLRCSPMKGHSHVYWYRQLPEEGLKFMVYLQKENIIDESGMPKERFSAEFPKEGPSILRIQQVVRGDSAAYFCASSTGTGNEQFFGPGTRLTVL.

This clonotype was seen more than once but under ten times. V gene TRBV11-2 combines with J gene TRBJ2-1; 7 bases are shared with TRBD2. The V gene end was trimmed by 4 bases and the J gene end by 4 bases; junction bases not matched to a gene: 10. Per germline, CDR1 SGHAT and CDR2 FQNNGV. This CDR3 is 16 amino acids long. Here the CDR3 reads CASSYEWTRWYNEQFF. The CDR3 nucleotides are TGTGCCAGCAGCTACGAATGGACTAGGTGGTACAATGAGCAGTTCTTC. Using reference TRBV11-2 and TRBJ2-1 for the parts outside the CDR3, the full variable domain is EAGVAQSPRYKIIEKRQSVAFWCNPISGHATLYWYQQILGQGPKLLIQFQNNGVVDDSQLPKDRFSAERLKGVDSTLKIQPAKLEDSAVYLCASSYEWTRWYNEQFFGPGTRLTVL.

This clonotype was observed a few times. The CDR3 DNA reads as TGTGCCAGCAGTGGATGGGTAGGGGACGAGCAGTACTTC. It specifies CASSGWVGDEQYF. The chain couples TRBV2 to TRBJ2-7; TRBD1 is a possible D gene (5 bases). Germline-derived CDR1 and CDR2 are SNHLY and FYNNEI. V was pared by 4 bases and J by 5 bases, with 12 bases between. CDR3 length equals 13 residues. Using reference TRBV2 and TRBJ2-7 for the parts outside the CDR3, the full variable domain is EPEVTQTPSHQVTQMGQEVILRCVPISNHLYFYWYRQILGQKVEFLVSFYNNEISEKSEIFDDQFSVERPDGSNFTLKIRSTKLEDSAMYFCASSGWVGDEQYFGPGTRLTVT.

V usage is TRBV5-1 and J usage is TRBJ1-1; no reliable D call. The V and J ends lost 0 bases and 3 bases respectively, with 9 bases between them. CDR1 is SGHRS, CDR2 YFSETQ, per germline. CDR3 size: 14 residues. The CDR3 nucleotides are TGCGCCAGCAGCTTGGGAGGGTTGGACACTGAAGCTTTCTTT. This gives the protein CASSLGGLDTEAFF. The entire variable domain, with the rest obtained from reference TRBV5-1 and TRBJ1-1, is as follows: KAGVTQTPRYLIKTRGQQVTLSCSPISGHRSVSWYQQTPGQGLQFLFEYFSETQRNKGNFPGRFSGRQFSNSRSEMNVSTLELGDSALYLCASSLGGLDTEAFFGQGTRLTVV.

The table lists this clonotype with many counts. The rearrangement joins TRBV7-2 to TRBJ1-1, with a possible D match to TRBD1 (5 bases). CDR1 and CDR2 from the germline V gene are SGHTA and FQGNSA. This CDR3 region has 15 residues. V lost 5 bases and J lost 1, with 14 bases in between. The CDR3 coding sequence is TGTGCCAGCAGCCTGAAGGGGCAGAGGAACACTGAAGCTTTCTTT. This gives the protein CASSLKGQRNTEAFF.

The DNA for the CDR3 is TGTGCCAGCAGCCAAGAAGGACTAGCGACCTACAATGAGCAGTTCTTC. It is translated as CASSQEGLATYNEQFF. This chain uses TRBV4-2 with TRBJ2-1; TRBD2 matches 9 bases. Per the germline V gene, CDR1 is LGHNA and CDR2 is YNFKEQ. The V gene end was trimmed by 0 bases and the J gene end by 2 bases; junction bases not matched to a gene: 2. CDR3 length equals 16 residues.

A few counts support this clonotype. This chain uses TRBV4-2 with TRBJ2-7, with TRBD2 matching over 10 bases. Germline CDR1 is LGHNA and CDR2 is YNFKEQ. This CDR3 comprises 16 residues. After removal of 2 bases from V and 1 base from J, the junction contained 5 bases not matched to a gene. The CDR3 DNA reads TGTGCCAGCAGCCAATCCTCTAGCGGGGGTTCCTACGAGCAGTACTTC. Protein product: CASSQSSSGGSYEQYF.

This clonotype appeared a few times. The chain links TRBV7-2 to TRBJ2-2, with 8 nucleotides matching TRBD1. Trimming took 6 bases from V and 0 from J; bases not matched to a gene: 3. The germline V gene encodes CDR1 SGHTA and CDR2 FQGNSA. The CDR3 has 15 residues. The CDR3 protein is CASSSGQANTGELFF. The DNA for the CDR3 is TGTGCCAGCAGTTCGGGACAGGCGAACACCGGGGAGCTGTTTTTT.

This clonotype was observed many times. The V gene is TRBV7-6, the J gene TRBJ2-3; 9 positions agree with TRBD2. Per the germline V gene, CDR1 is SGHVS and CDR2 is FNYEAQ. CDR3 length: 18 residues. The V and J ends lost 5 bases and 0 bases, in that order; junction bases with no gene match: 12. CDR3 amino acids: CASSPGESGRPSTDTQYF. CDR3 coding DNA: TGTGCCAGCAGCCCAGGGGAGAGCGGGAGGCCTAGCACAGATACGCAGTATTTT.